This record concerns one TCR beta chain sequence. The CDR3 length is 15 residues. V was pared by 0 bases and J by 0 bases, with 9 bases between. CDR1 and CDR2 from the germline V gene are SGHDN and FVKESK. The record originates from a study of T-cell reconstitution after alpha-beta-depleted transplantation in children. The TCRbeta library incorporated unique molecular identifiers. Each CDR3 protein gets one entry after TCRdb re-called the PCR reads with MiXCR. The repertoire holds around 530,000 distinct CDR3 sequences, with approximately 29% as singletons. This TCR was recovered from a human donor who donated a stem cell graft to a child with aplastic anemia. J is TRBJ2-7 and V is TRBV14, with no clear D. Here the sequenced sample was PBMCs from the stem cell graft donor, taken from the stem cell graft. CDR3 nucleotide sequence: TGTGCCAGCAGCCAAGAAAAGGGCTCCTCCTACGAGCAGTACTTC. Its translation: CASSQEKGSSYEQYF.